What follows is one T cell receptor beta chain and its context. This entry belongs to a study of cytomegalovirus exposure and HLA in healthy donors. V gave up 2 bases and J gave up 3 bases, with 15 bases separating them. The germline gives CDR1 SGHRS, CDR2 YFSETQ. The CDR3 loop spans 15 amino acids. Primers: 60 Vbeta forward and 13 Jbeta reverse. Assay: immunoSEQ multiplex PCR; the TCRdb copy retains only in-frame clones and omits some. The repertoire holds about 200,000 clones, with approximately 81% as singletons. The TCR comes from a man younger than 40 in good health and CMV-seronegative. Sequenced: PBMCs. The chain combines TRBV5-1 with TRBJ2-7, with no clear D. CDR3 nucleotide sequence: TGCGCCAGCAGCTTTGACACTCTGGCCAACTACGAGCAGTACTTC. Residues: CASSFDTLANYEQYF. The full variable domain, its missing parts supplied by reference TRBV5-1 and TRBJ2-7, is KAGVTQTPRYLIKTRGQQVTLSCSPISGHRSVSWYQQTPGQGLQFLFEYFSETQRNKGNFPGRFSGRQFSNSRSEMNVSTLELGDSALYLCASSFDTLANYEQYFGPGTRLTVT.